The 31 T cell receptor beta chains below all came from one sample that was sequenced in a study of Ad26.COV2.S vaccination and SARS-CoV-2 variants. Specified treatment: roughly 20 received Ad26.COV2.S at low or high dose, single or two shots; about 5 received placebo; per-sample allocation not given. At day 63 after the first vaccine or placebo injection, samples were drawn. The method was immunoSEQ multiplex PCR; TCRdb's version includes in-frame clones alone and lacks a portion of them. The sample includes some 500,000 clones, roughly 89% of them seen just once. Sequenced here: peripheral blood, sampled in a trial of Ad26.COV2.S vaccine versus placebo. The receptors were gathered from a person between 18 and 60 years old who received the Ad26.COV2.S COVID-19 vaccine or a placebo.

A single count supports this clone. The chain links TRBV19 to TRBJ2-4; 7 bases are shared with TRBD1. The CDR3 totals 15 residues. Germline V CDR1 and CDR2: LNHDA, SQIVND (reference sequence). V lost 10 bases to trimming and J lost 2 bases; unmatched junction nucleotides: 11. The CDR3 coding sequence is TGTGCCACTCTCTCCTCAGGGGGTACCAAAAACATTCAGTACTTC. Protein sequence: CATLSSGGTKNIQYF.

The chain is built from TRBV19 and TRBJ2-1; D assignment may be TRBD1 or TRBD2 (6 bases each). The CDR3 has 15 residues. Deletions cut 7 bases from V and 7 bases from J, with 20 bases between. Germline CDR1 reads LNHDA; CDR2 reads SQIVND (reference sequence). CDR3 nucleotide sequence: TGTGCCAGTACCAGAGGGGGGCAGGGTGAGAATGAGCAGTTCTTC. Its protein is CASTRGGQGENEQFF.

This clone occurred a few times. The gene calls are TRBV5-1 and TRBJ2-2; D uncertain. CDR1 is SGHRS and CDR2 is YFSETQ in the germline V gene. The CDR3 totals 15 residues. Trimming stripped 1 base from V and 6 bases from J, with 13 bases between. CDR3 DNA: TGCGCCAGCAGCTTGAGACAAGGGTCCGCCGGGGAGCTGTTTTTT. It codes for CASSLRQGSAGELFF.

J is TRBJ1-1 and V is TRBV5-1; 10 positions match TRBD1. Germline V gene lookup returns CDR1 SGHRS and CDR2 YFSETQ. Trimming cost V 4 bases and J 6 bases; bases outside gene matches: 3. The CDR3 runs to 13 residues. CDR3 bases: TGCGCCAGCAGCGGCGGGACAGGGGCTGAAGCTTTCTTT. Protein product: CASSGGTGAEAFF.

The chain links TRBV7-9 to TRBJ1-5; 7 positions agree with TRBD1. The CDR3 length is 13 residues. Germline CDR1 is SEHNR and CDR2 is FQNEAQ (reference sequence). V shed 5 bases, J shed 5 bases, and the junction held 3 bases outside the gene matches. CDR3 coding DNA: TGTGCCAGCAGCCAGGGGGAGTATCAGCCCCAGCATTTT. This codes for CASSQGEYQPQHF.

This chain uses TRBV30 with TRBJ1-2; D is perhaps TRBD1 (5 bases). Germline V CDR1 and CDR2: GTSNPN, SVGIG (reference sequence). Trimming pared 5 bases from V and 2 bases from J, leaving 9 bases between. This CDR3 contains 12 residues. CDR3 bases: TGTGCCTGGGCGCGGGACAACTATGGCTACACCTTC. The encoded protein is CAWARDNYGYTF.

This sequence joins TRBV5-4 and TRBJ2-3; no firm D call. The CDR3 has 16 amino acids. The germline V and J ends were trimmed by 4 bases and 2 bases, with 17 bases remaining between them. CDR1 is SGHNT, CDR2 YYREEE, per germline (reference sequence). The CDR3 reads CASSVPGLRSTDTQYF. In nucleotides, the CDR3 is TGTGCCAGCAGCGTTCCGGGCCTTAGGTCCACAGATACGCAGTATTTT.

V is TRBV13 and J is TRBJ1-1; D is unclear. The CDR3 length is 12 residues. In germline, CDR1 is PRHDT, CDR2 FYEKMQ (reference sequence). V lost 1 base and J lost 3, with 3 bases in between. CDR3 nucleotide sequence: TGTGCCAGCAGCTTAGTGGACACTGAAGCTTTCTTT. Its translation is CASSLVDTEAFF.

This chain joins TRBV19 and TRBJ2-1; 11 bases are shared with TRBD2. Losses at the gene ends were 8 bases for V and 10 bases for J; bases not matched to a gene: 10. Germline CDR1 and CDR2: LNHDA and SQIVND (reference sequence). The length of the CDR3 is 14 residues. Here the CDR3 DNA reads TGTGCCAGTGGAACTAGCGGGAGCCGACGAGAGCAGTTCTTC. Its translation is CASGTSGSRREQFF.

The chain couples TRBV7-2 to TRBJ2-2; D not certain. V was trimmed by 1 base and J by 2 bases, leaving 8 bases between them. This CDR3 has 15 residues. Germline V gives CDR1 SGHTA, CDR2 FQGNSA. The chain's CDR3 is CASSLDPGNTGELFF. CDR3 sequence (DNA): TGTGCCAGCAGCTTAGATCCAGGCAACACCGGGGAGCTGTTTTTT.

The V gene is TRBV11-2, the J gene TRBJ2-7, with D possibly being TRBD1 (6 bases). The germline V gene encodes CDR1 SGHAT and CDR2 FQNNGV. The V gene lost 5 bases and the J gene lost 2 bases, with 19 bases spanning the gap. The CDR3 has 16 residues. CDR3: CASSRMGQGPTYEQYF. CDR3 DNA: TGTGCCAGCAGCCGTATGGGCCAGGGGCCCACCTACGAGCAGTACTTC.

The rearrangement joins TRBV13 to TRBJ2-2; weak D call: TRBD1 (6 bases). V lost 3 bases and J lost 6, with 8 bases in between. This CDR3 region has 13 residues. Germline CDR1 PRHDT, CDR2 FYEKMQ (reference sequence). The CDR3 sequence is CASSFPGAGELFF. For the CDR3, the DNA is TGTGCCAGCAGCTTCCCAGGGGCCGGGGAGCTGTTTTTT.

The J gene is TRBJ2-3, the V gene TRBV7-3, with TRBD2 identical over 7 bases. Germline CDR1 and CDR2: SGHTA and FQGTGA. CDR3 size: 16 residues. V shed 0 bases and J 3 bases; nucleotides not matched to a gene: 6. CDR3 amino acids: CASSLTLNSGTDTQYF. Written as DNA, the CDR3 is TGTGCCAGCAGCTTAACGTTGAATAGCGGGACAGATACGCAGTATTTT. Complete variable domain (other parts from reference TRBV7-3 and TRBJ2-3): GAGVSQTPSNKVTEKGKYVELRCDPISGHTALYWYRQSLGQGPEFLIYFQGTGAADDSGLPNDRFFAVRPEGSVSTLKIQRTERGDSAVYLCASSLTLNSGTDTQYFGPGTRLTVL.

The chain links TRBV15 to TRBJ1-2; D unresolved. There are 14 residues in the CDR3. V shed 0 bases and J shed 10 bases, with 15 bases lying between them. Germline V CDR1 and CDR2: LNHNV, YYDKDF (reference sequence). CDR3 region: CATSRDKRSGSYTF. The CDR3 DNA is TGTGCCACCAGCAGAGATAAAAGATCAGGTTCCTACACCTTC.

The rearrangement uses TRBV28 and TRBJ2-2; D is ambiguous. This CDR3 has 16 residues. Per the germline V gene, CDR1 is MDHEN and CDR2 is SYDVKM. V gave up 6 bases and J gave up 4 bases, with 18 bases separating them. The CDR3 region is CASRSASPTLTGELFF. CDR3 nucleotides: TGTGCCAGCAGGTCGGCCAGTCCTACTCTCACCGGGGAGCTGTTTTTT.

This clone was observed a single time. This chain joins TRBV7-3 and TRBJ1-2, with a weak D call TRBD1 (6 bases). Germline CDR1 reads SGHTA; CDR2 reads FQGTGA. The V end was cut by 1 base, the J end by 7 bases, with 13 bases between. The length of the CDR3 is 14 residues. The CDR3 spells CASSLIPGAGGYTF. DNA of the CDR3: TGTGCCAGCAGCTTAATCCCGGGGGCGGGTGGCTACACCTTC.

J is TRBJ2-4 and V is TRBV29-1; 9 bases are a match to TRBD2. In germline, CDR1 is SQVTM, CDR2 ANQGSEA. The CDR3 spans 17 residues. Trimming at V came to 5 bases and at J to 0 bases, leaving 11 bases not matched to a gene. CDR3 nucleotide sequence: TGCAGCGTTAAATCTCTAGCGGGGCCCCTAGCCAAAAACATTCAGTACTTC. Translating gives CSVKSLAGPLAKNIQYF.

V is TRBV7-6 and J is TRBJ2-6; D gene uncertain. The CDR3 sequence is 15 residues long. The germline CDR1 and CDR2 sequences are SGHVS and FNYEAQ. Trimming stripped 3 bases from V and 0 bases from J, with 6 bases between. CDR3 nucleotides: TGTGCCAGCAGCTTGGAAAGCTCTGGGGCCAACGTCCTGACTTTC. This encodes CASSLESSGANVLTF.

This rearrangement joins TRBV4-3 to TRBJ1-1; D perhaps matches TRBD1 (5 bases). Germline V gene data show CDR1 as LGHNA and CDR2 as YSLEER. The CDR3 covers 15 residues. V was pared by 0 bases and J by 3 bases, with 11 bases between. CDR3 sequence reads: CASSQEAGFYTEAFF. CDR3 DNA sequence: TGCGCCAGCAGCCAAGAAGCAGGGTTTTACACTGAAGCTTTCTTT.

The V call is TRBV12-5, the J call TRBJ2-5, with D possibly called TRBD1 or TRBD2 (5 bases each). V was cut by 3 bases and J by 5 bases, with 10 bases left in between. The CDR3 totals 13 residues. The germline CDR1 and CDR2 sequences are LGHNT and FRNRAP. This chain's CDR3 is CASGFGAVETQYF. For the CDR3, the DNA is TGTGCTAGTGGTTTCGGGGCGGTGGAGACCCAGTACTTC.

This clone came up once. The chain links TRBV7-2 to TRBJ2-5; the D gene is possibly TRBD2 (6 bases). Germline V gene data show CDR1 as SGHTA and CDR2 as FQGNSA. The CDR3 consists of 14 residues. The V gene lost 8 bases and the J gene lost 2 bases, with 15 bases spanning the gap. CDR3 nucleotide sequence: TGTGCCAGCGGGGCGGATGCGGGACAAGAGACCCAGTACTTC. Translation gives CASGADAGQETQYF.

In its sample, this clone was seen once. J is TRBJ1-2 and V is TRBV7-9; no definite D call. The germline CDR1 and CDR2 sequences are SEHNR and FQNEAQ (reference sequence). This CDR3 contains 13 residues. Trimming removed 1 base from V and 8 bases from J, with 11 bases in between. The CDR3 coding sequence is TGTGCCAGCAGCTTAGAGACTTTATGGGGCTACACCTTC. It codes for CASSLETLWGYTF.

This chain connects TRBV21-1 to TRBJ2-3; the table's D call, TRBD1, was not checked against the DNA. TRBV21-1 is designated a pseudogene. The CDR3 runs 14 residues. The CDR3 loop is CASFAGVHTDTQYF. The CDR3 nucleotides are TGTGCCAGCTTTGCAGGGGTCCACACAGATACGCAGTATTTT.

The rearrangement uses TRBV24-1 and TRBJ1-5; maybe TRBD1 (5 bases). Trimming left V 9 bases short and J 2 bases short, with 13 bases between. This CDR3 has 14 amino acids. The germline V gene has CDR1 KGHDR and CDR2 SFDVKD. CDR3 residues: CATSQGWGNQPQHF. The DNA for the CDR3 is TGTGCCACCTCTCAGGGATGGGGCAATCAGCCCCAGCATTTT.

This clone was recorded once. The chain has TRBV7-8 and TRBJ1-1; no clear D. With 0 bases removed from V and 0 bases from J, the gap between germline ends came to 8 bases. There are 15 residues in the CDR3. Germline assignment: CDR1 SGHVS and CDR2 FQNEAQ. The CDR3 loop is CASSLAGIMNTEAFF. In nucleotides, the CDR3 is TGTGCCAGCAGCTTAGCGGGGATAATGAACACTGAAGCTTTCTTT.

The chain joins TRBV6-7 to TRBJ2-7, with TRBD1 matching 8 bases. TRBV6-7 has ORF status, its function being uncertain. V dropped 8 bases and J dropped 9; count of bases not matched to a gene: 12. This CDR3 has 13 amino acids. CDR3 sequence: CASSEEGQERQYV. CDR3 nucleotides: TGTGCCAGCTCCGAGGAGGGACAGGAGAGGCAGTACGTC.

This rearrangement joins TRBV5-5 to TRBJ1-2; tentatively, D is TRBD1 (5 bases). The length of the CDR3 is 13 residues. The germline V gene encodes CDR1 SGHKS and CDR2 YYEKEE (reference sequence). Deletions cut 4 bases from V and 5 bases from J, with 12 bases between. CDR3 DNA sequence: TGTGCCAGCAGCGTCACGGCAGGGTATGGCTACACCTTC. It translates to CASSVTAGYGYTF.

The chain recombines TRBV6-6 with TRBJ2-5, with D unclear. Trimming took 5 bases from V and 1 from J, leaving 20 bases between them. There are 17 residues in the CDR3. Looked up from germline, CDR1 is MNHNY and CDR2 is SVGAGI (reference sequence). CDR3 loop: CASSRSPMLTSQETQYF. CDR3 nucleotides: TGTGCCAGCAGTAGATCGCCGATGTTGACATCCCAAGAGACCCAGTACTTC.

The chain's CDR3 is CASSIPGQPQHF. The DNA for the CDR3 is TGTGCCAGTAGTATACCGGGTCAGCCCCAGCATTTT. V is TRBV19 and J is TRBJ1-5, with D unresolved. Germline V lookup: CDR1 LNHDA, CDR2 SQIVND (reference sequence). This CDR3 comprises 12 residues. V lost 2 bases, J lost 6 bases, and 5 bases lay in between.

The chain combines TRBV28 with TRBJ1-5; D might be TRBD1 (6 bases). This CDR3 has 13 amino acids. The germline V gene encodes CDR1 MDHEN and CDR2 SYDVKM. The ends were cut back, 6 bases at V and 0 bases at J, with 6 bases in the middle. CDR3 DNA sequence: TGTGCCAGCAGGACAGGTAGCAATCAGCCCCAGCATTTT. As protein: CASRTGSNQPQHF.

The rearrangement links TRBV7-3 to TRBJ1-5; D might be TRBD1 (5 bases). The CDR3 has 14 residues. CDR1 and CDR2 from the germline V gene are SGHTA and FQGTGA. Trimming removed 4 bases from V and 6 bases from J, with 13 bases in between. The DNA for the CDR3 is TGTGCCAGCAGCTCTCCAGGGTTAGGTCAGCCCCAGCATTTT. Its protein product is CASSSPGLGQPQHF.